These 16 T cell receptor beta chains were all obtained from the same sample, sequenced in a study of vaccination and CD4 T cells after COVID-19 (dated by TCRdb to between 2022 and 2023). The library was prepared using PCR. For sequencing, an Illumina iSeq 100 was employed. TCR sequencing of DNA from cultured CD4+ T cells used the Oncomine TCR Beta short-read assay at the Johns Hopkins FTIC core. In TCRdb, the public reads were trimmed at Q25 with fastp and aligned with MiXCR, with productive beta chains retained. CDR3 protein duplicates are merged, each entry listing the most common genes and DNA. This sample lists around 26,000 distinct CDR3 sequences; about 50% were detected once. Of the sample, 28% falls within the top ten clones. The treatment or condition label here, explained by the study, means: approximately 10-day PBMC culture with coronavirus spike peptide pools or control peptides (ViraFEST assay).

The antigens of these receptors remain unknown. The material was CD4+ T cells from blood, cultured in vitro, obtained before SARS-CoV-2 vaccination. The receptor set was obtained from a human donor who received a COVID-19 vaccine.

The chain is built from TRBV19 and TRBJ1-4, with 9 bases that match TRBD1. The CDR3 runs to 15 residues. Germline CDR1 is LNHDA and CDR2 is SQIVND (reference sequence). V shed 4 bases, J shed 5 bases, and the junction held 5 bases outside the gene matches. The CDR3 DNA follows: TGTGCCAGTAGTAAGGGGACAGGGCGGAATGAAAAACTGTTTTTT. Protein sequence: CASSKGTGRNEKLFF.

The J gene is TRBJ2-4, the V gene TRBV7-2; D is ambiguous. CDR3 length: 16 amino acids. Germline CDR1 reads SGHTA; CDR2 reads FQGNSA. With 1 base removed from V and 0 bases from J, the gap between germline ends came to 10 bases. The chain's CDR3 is CASSLVQRVAKNIQYF. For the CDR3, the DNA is TGTGCCAGCAGCTTAGTACAGAGAGTAGCCAAAAACATTCAGTACTTC.

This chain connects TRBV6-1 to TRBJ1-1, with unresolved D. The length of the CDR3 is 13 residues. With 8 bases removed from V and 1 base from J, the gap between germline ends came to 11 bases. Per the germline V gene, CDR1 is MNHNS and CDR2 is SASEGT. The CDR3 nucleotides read TGTGCCAGCTCAATTGAGAGGAACACTGAAGCTTTCTTT. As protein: CASSIERNTEAFF.

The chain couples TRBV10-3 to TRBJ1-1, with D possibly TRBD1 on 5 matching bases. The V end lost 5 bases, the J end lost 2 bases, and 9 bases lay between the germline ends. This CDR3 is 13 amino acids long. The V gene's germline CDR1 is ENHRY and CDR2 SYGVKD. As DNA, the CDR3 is TGTGCCATCAGTTTAGACAGTAACACTGAAGCTTTCTTT. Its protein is CAISLDSNTEAFF.

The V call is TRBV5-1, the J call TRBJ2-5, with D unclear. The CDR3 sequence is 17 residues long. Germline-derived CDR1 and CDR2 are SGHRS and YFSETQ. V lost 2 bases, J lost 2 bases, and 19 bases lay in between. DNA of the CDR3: TGCGCCAGCAGCTTTCGGATAGCCATAACTCCACAAGAGACCCAGTACTTC. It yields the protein CASSFRIAITPQETQYF.

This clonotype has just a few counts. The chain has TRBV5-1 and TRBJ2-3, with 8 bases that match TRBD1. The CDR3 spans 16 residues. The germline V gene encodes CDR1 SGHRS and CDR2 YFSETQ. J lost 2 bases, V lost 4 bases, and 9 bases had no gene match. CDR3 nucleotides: TGCGCCAGCAGCCCGCGGACAGGGATGGTCACAGATACGCAGTATTTT. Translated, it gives CASSPRTGMVTDTQYF. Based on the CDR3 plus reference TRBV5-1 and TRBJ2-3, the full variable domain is KAGVTQTPRYLIKTRGQQVTLSCSPISGHRSVSWYQQTPGQGLQFLFEYFSETQRNKGNFPGRFSGRQFSNSRSEMNVSTLELGDSALYLCASSPRTGMVTDTQYFGPGTRLTVL.

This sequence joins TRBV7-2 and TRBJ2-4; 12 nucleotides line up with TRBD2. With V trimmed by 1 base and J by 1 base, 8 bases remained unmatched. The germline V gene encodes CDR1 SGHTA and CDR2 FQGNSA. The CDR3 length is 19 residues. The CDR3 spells CASSLGRLAGGLAKNIQYF. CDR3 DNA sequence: TGTGCCAGCAGCTTAGGCCGTCTAGCGGGGGGGCTGGCCAAAAACATTCAGTACTTC.

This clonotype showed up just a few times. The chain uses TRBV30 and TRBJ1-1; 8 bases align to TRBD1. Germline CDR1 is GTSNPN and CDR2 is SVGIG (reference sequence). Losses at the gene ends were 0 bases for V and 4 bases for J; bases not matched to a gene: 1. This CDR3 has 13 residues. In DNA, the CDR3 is TGTGCCTGGAGTGTAACAGGGGGCACTGAAGCTTTCTTT. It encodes CAWSVTGGTEAFF.

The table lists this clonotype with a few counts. CDR3 DNA sequence: TGTGCCAGTAGTATCAGCAGGGGGGAGAACACTGAAGCTTTCTTT. This encodes CASSISRGENTEAFF. V and J are TRBV19 and TRBJ1-1; TRBD1 aligns across 7 bases. CDR1 and CDR2 (germline): LNHDA, SQIVND (reference sequence). There are 15 residues in the CDR3. V shed 3 bases and J 1 base; nucleotides not matched to a gene: 5.

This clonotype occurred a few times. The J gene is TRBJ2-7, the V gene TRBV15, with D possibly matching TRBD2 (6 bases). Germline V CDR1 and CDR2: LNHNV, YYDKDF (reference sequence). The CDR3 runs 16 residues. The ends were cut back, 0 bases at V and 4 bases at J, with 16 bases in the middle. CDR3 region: CATSRDFGGGEYEQYF. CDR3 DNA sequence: TGTGCCACCAGCAGAGATTTCGGGGGTGGCGAGTACGAGCAGTACTTC.

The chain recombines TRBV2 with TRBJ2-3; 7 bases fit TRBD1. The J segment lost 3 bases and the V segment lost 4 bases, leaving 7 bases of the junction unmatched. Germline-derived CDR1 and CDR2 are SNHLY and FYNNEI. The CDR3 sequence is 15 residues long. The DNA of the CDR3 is TGTGCCAGCAGTGGATCGGGACAGATAACAGATACGCAGTATTTT. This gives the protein CASSGSGQITDTQYF.

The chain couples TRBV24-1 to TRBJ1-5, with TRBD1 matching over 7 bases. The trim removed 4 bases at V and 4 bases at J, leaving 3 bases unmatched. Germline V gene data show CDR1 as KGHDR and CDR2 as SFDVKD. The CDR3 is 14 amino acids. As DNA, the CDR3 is TGTGCCACCAGTGACACAGGGGTAAATCAGCCCCAGCATTTT. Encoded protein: CATSDTGVNQPQHF.

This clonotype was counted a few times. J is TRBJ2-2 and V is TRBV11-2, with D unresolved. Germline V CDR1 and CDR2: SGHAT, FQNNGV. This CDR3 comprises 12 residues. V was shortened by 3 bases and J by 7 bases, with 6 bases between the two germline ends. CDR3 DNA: TGTGCCAGCAGCTTTCTCGGCGGGGAGCTGTTTTTT. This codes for CASSFLGGELFF.

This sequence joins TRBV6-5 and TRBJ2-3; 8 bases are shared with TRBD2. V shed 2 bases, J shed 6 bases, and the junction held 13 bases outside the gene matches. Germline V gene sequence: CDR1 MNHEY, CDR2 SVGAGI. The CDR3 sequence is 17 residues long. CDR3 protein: CASSYRGGGASGDTQYF. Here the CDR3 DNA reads TGTGCCAGCAGTTACCGGGGGGGCGGGGCGTCTGGGGATACGCAGTATTTT.

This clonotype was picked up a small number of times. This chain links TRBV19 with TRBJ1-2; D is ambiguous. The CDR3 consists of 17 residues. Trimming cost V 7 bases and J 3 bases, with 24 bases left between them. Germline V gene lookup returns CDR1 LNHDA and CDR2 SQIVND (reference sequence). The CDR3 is CASTPPLSTLWDYGYTF. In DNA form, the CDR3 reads TGTGCCAGTACCCCCCCCCTATCTACCCTATGGGACTATGGCTACACCTTC.

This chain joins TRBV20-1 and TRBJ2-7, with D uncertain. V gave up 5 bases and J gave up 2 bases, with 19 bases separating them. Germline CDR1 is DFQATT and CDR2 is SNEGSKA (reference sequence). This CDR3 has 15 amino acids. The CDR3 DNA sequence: TGCAGTGCTGAAACCTTGGACCCCAAAACCTACGAGCAGTACTTC. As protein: CSAETLDPKTYEQYF.